Each of the 5 T cell receptor beta chains below was sequenced from the same sample in a study of T cell changes during pregnancy in multiple sclerosis. Assay used: immunoSEQ multiplex PCR; TCRdb lists only in-frame clones, some missing. The repertoire holds over 50,000 clones, with about 93% as singletons. Sequencing was performed on peripheral blood, taken in the third trimester of pregnancy. These receptors were taken from a female donor in good health, enrolled as a control in a pregnancy study.

In this sample, this clone turned up once. The chain carries TRBV5-4 and TRBJ2-2; D may be TRBD2 (7 bases). V shed 10 bases and J shed 1 base, with 11 bases lying between them. Germline V gives CDR1 SGHNT, CDR2 YYREEE (reference sequence). This CDR3 has 13 amino acids. The CDR3 here is CAVRGGNTGELFF. DNA of the CDR3: TGTGCCGTTAGGGGGGGGAACACCGGGGAGCTGTTTTTT.

The J gene is TRBJ1-5, the V gene TRBV5-5; D might be TRBD1 (6 bases). The CDR3 loop spans 15 amino acids. Germline CDR1 SGHKS, CDR2 YYEKEE (reference sequence). V was cut by 4 bases and J by 2 bases, with 13 bases left in between. CDR3 sequence reads: CASSPRSGGNQPQHF. The CDR3 DNA reads TGTGCCAGCAGCCCCCGCTCAGGGGGCAATCAGCCCCAGCATTTT.

This chain connects TRBV14 to TRBJ2-7, with D perhaps matching TRBD1 (6 bases). The germline V gene encodes CDR1 SGHDN and CDR2 FVKESK. V lost 4 bases and J lost 7, with 14 bases in between. There are 13 residues in the CDR3. The CDR3 is CASSPWQGSEQYF. The CDR3 DNA sequence: TGTGCCAGCAGCCCATGGCAGGGGAGTGAGCAGTACTTC. Using reference TRBV14 and TRBJ2-7 for the parts outside the CDR3, the full variable domain is EAGVTQFPSHSVIEKGQTVTLRCDPISGHDNLYWYRRVMGKEIKFLLHFVKESKQDESGMPNNRFLAERTGGTYSTLKVQPAELEDSGVYFCASSPWQGSEQYFGPGTRLTVT.

J is TRBJ2-3 and V is TRBV4-3; possible D gene TRBD2, 5 bases. V dropped 1 base and J dropped 1 base, with 12 bases sitting between them. The CDR3 runs to 16 residues. CDR1 LGHNA and CDR2 YSLEER come from the germline V gene. CDR3 DNA sequence: TGCGCCAGCAGCCAAGCCCCGAGGGAACGCACAGATACGCAGTATTTT. Translating gives CASSQAPRERTDTQYF.

The chain uses TRBV10-2 and TRBJ1-4; tentatively, D is TRBD1 (6 bases). V lost 6 bases, J lost 1 base, and 9 bases lay in between. The CDR3 runs to 14 residues. Germline values: CDR1 WSHSY, CDR2 SAAADI. CDR3 coding DNA: TGCGCCAGCAGCGCAGGGGTAACTAATGAAAAACTGTTTTTT. It encodes CASSAGVTNEKLFF.